One sample yielded the 15 T cell receptor beta chains listed below, sequenced in a study of blood T cell repertoires in COVID-19 (dated by TCRdb to 2019 to 2021). Libraries were prepared through the immunoSEQ multiplex PCR assay. TCRdb re-hosts the immuneACCESS table, in-frame sequences only. Its copies lack some clones; in the studies checked, an unresolved V gene accounts for under half of them, and the cause for the rest is not known. This sample gives 150,000 to 200,000 clones in total; about 77% of them show up just once. 17% of the sample lies in the top ten. What was sequenced was PBMCs or T cells enriched from blood (not recorded which). The receptors shown here come from a woman aged 50 to 60 with acute COVID-19.

The chain has TRBV19 and TRBJ2-2; D uncertain. Germline CDR1 and CDR2: LNHDA and SQIVND (reference sequence). This CDR3 comprises 13 residues. Trimming stripped 9 bases from V and 0 bases from J, with 8 bases between. The chain's CDR3 is CASGPTNTGELFF. The CDR3 DNA is TGTGCCAGCGGTCCGACGAACACCGGGGAGCTGTTTTTT.

This clone appeared a few times. The genes are TRBV29-1 and TRBJ2-1; TRBD2 might be the D (5 bases). V lost 4 bases to trimming and J lost 3 bases, with 28 bases between them. Germline CDR1 is SQVTM and CDR2 is ANQGSEA. This CDR3 spans 19 amino acids. CDR3 DNA: TGCAGCGTTGTCCCGCCCGCGGGCGGAGAGATAGTAAGCTACAATGAGCAGTTCTTC. It is translated as CSVVPPAGGEIVSYNEQFF.

The chain carries TRBV12-3 or TRBV12-4 and TRBJ2-1, with a possible D match to TRBD2 (6 bases). With 8 bases removed from V and 10 bases from J, the gap between germline ends came to 15 bases. The CDR3 has 12 amino acids. The CDR3 sequence is CASQPEGPEQFF. The CDR3 DNA is TGTGCCAGCCAACCGGAGGGGCCAGAGCAGTTCTTC.

The chain has TRBV25-1 and TRBJ1-2, with 7 bases that match TRBD1. V trimming: 3 bases; J trimming: 6 bases; junction bases outside the gene matches: 7. CDR1 and CDR2 (germline): MGHDK, SYGVNS. This CDR3 is 14 amino acids long. The CDR3, as DNA: TGTGCCAGCAGTGACCTACAGGGGAGGAATGGCTACACCTTC. Protein sequence: CASSDLQGRNGYTF.

The genes are TRBV6-4 and TRBJ2-7; possible D gene TRBD2, 5 bases. This CDR3 is built from 16 residues. V lost 3 bases, J lost 0 bases, and 15 bases lay in between. CDR1 is MRHNA and CDR2 is SNTAGT in the germline V gene. CDR3 nucleotides: TGTGCCAGCAGTGAAACCCTACGGAGGAGCTCCTACGAGCAGTACGTC. Amino acid sequence: CASSETLRRSSYEQYV.

As concerns this clone: The germline gene is not matched at one end of the junction; a read error may be the cause. The V gene is TRBV6-1, the J gene TRBJ2-1; TRBD2 matches at 9 bases. Germline CDR1 reads MNHNS; CDR2 reads SASEGT. The CDR3 totals 18 residues. CDR3 sequence reads: CASREAGGRPSSYNEQFF. The CDR3 coding sequence is TGTGCCAGCAGGGAAGCGGGGGGACGACCCAGCTCCTACAATGAGCAGTTCTTC.

This chain links TRBV6-2 or TRBV6-3 with TRBJ1-5, with TRBD1 as a possible D gene (5 bases). The CDR3 consists of 15 residues. Germline V gives CDR1 MNHEY, CDR2 SVGEGT. V was trimmed by 4 bases and J by 1 base, leaving 11 bases between them. CDR3 residues: CASSSGGVSNQPQHF. CDR3 nucleotides: TGTGCCAGCAGTTCCGGGGGGGTAAGCAATCAGCCCCAGCATTTT.

On this clone itself: This sample also contains other DNA sequences that code for the same CDR3. The rearrangement links TRBV19 to TRBJ1-5; no firm D call. The CDR3 consists of 13 residues. V was shortened by 4 bases and J by 7 bases, with 11 bases between the two germline ends. Germline V gives CDR1 LNHDA, CDR2 SQIVND (reference sequence). The CDR3 is CASSSGVRQPQHF. The CDR3 nucleotides read TGTGCCAGTAGTAGCGGGGTCCGGCAGCCCCAGCATTTT.

The V gene is TRBV9, the J gene TRBJ2-3; TRBD2 matches 13 bases. The CDR3 is 17 amino acids. CDR1 SGDLS and CDR2 YYNGEE come from the germline V gene. Trimming cost V 3 bases and J 3 bases; bases outside gene matches: 7. CDR3: CASSAGLAGERTDTQYF. The CDR3, as DNA: TGTGCCAGCAGCGCCGGACTAGCGGGGGAGAGGACAGATACGCAGTATTTT. Drawing the rest from reference TRBV9 and TRBJ2-3, the complete variable domain is DSGVTQTPKHLITATGQRVTLRCSPRSGDLSVYWYQQSLDQGLQFLIQYYNGEERAKGNILERFSAQQFPDLHSELNLSSLELGDSALYFCASSAGLAGERTDTQYFGPGTRLTVL.

The chain employs TRBV28 and TRBJ2-3; a weak D match, TRBD2 (6 bases). Germline V gene data show CDR1 as MDHEN and CDR2 as SYDVKM. V was shortened by 7 bases and J by 0 bases, with 17 bases between the two germline ends. This CDR3 has 16 amino acids. CDR3 DNA sequence: TGTGCCAGCATCGGAGGGCCCGGGGGAAGCACAGATACGCAGTATTTT. Translating gives CASIGGPGGSTDTQYF.

V usage is TRBV30 and J usage is TRBJ2-5, with 10 bases fitting TRBD1. The V segment lost 1 base and the J segment 4 bases; nucleotides outside the gene matches: 6. Germline assignment: CDR1 GTSNPN and CDR2 SVGIG (reference sequence). The CDR3 has 15 amino acids. DNA of the CDR3: TGTGCCTGGAGTGGCGGGACAGGGGTTGGAGAGACCCAGTACTTC. Translated, it gives CAWSGGTGVGETQYF.

The table lists this clone with a few counts. The genes are TRBV7-2 and TRBJ2-1; D gene unclear. CDR1 and CDR2 (germline): SGHTA, FQGNSA. CDR3 length: 14 amino acids. V was trimmed by 2 bases and J by 3 bases, leaving 8 bases between them. CDR3 residues: CASSLSEVYNEQFF. In nucleotides, the CDR3 is TGTGCCAGCAGCTTAAGTGAGGTCTACAATGAGCAGTTCTTC. The full variable domain, in which reference TRBV7-2 and TRBJ2-1 provide the parts outside the CDR3, is GAGVSQSPSNKVTEKGKDVELRCDPISGHTALYWYRQSLGQGLEFLIYFQGNSAPDKSGLPSDRFSAERTGGSVSTLTIQRTQQEDSAVYLCASSLSEVYNEQFFGPGTRLTVL.

The chain uses TRBV6-1 and TRBJ1-2; D is ambiguous. Looked up from germline, CDR1 is MNHNS and CDR2 is SASEGT. V lost 0 bases to trimming and J lost 7 bases, with 12 bases between them. The CDR3 spans 14 residues. CDR3 in DNA: TGTGCCAGCAGTGAAGCGCTTCGAGGGCCTGGCTACACCTTC. It specifies CASSEALRGPGYTF.

V is TRBV11-2 and J is TRBJ2-1, with TRBD2 identical over 11 bases. Germline V gene sequence: CDR1 SGHAT, CDR2 FQNNGV. V lost 5 bases, J lost 8 bases, and 8 bases stayed unmatched. The CDR3 sequence is 15 residues long. CDR3 DNA sequence: TGTGCCAGCAGCCCACCTAGCGGGGGGCTGGATGAGCAGTTCTTC. Its protein product is CASSPPSGGLDEQFF.

This clone was detected only once. J is TRBJ2-2 and V is TRBV5-8, with TRBD1 matching over 8 bases. Germline V gives CDR1 SGHTS, CDR2 YDEGEE. Unmatched junction bases numbered 5, after V lost 1 base and J lost 6 bases. The CDR3 loop spans 15 amino acids. Here the CDR3 reads CASSLSQGAAGELFF. CDR3 DNA sequence: TGTGCCAGCAGCTTGTCTCAGGGGGCTGCCGGGGAGCTGTTTTTT.